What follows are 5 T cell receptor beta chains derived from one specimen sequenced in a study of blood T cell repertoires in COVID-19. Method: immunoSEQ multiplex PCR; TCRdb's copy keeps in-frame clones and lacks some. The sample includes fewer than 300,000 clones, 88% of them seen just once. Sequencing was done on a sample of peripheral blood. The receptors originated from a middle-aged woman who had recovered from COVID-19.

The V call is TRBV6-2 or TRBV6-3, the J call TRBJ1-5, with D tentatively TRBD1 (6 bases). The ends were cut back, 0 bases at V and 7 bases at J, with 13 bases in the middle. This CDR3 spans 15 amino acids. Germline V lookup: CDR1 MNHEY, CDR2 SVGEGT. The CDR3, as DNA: TGTGCCAGCAGTTACTCAACAGGGTCCGGGCAGCCCCAGCATTTT. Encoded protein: CASSYSTGSGQPQHF.

The CDR3 DNA follows: TGTGCCAGTAGTGCCCCGGGACAGGCGGGCACCATATATTTT. Translation gives CASSAPGQAGTIYF. This chain joins TRBV19 and TRBJ1-3; 8 nucleotides align to TRBD1. The CDR3 is 14 amino acids. Trimming took 5 bases from V and 9 from J; bases not matched to a gene: 9. Per the germline V gene, CDR1 is LNHDA and CDR2 is SQIVND (reference sequence).

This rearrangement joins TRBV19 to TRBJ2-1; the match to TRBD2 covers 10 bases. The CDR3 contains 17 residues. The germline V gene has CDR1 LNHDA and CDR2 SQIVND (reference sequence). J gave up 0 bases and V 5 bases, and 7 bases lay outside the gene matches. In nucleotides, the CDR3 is TGTGCCAGTAGTCGGACTAGCGGCCCCAGCTCCTACAATGAGCAGTTCTTC. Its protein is CASSRTSGPSSYNEQFF.

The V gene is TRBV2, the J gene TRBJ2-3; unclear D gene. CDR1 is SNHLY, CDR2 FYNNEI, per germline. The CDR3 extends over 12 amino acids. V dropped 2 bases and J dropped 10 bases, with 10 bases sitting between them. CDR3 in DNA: TGTGCCAGCAGTGAATACTATCTCCCGCAGTATTTT. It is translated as CASSEYYLPQYF.

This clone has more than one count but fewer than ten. The CDR3 sequence: CASSLDGIRGGTGELFF. Here the CDR3 DNA reads TGCGCCAGCAGCCTAGATGGGATAAGGGGTGGCACCGGGGAGCTGTTTTTT. This chain connects TRBV5-1 to TRBJ2-2, with a weak D call TRBD1 (5 bases). This CDR3 spans 17 amino acids. Per the germline V gene, CDR1 is SGHRS and CDR2 is YFSETQ. The V gene lost 4 bases and the J gene lost 4 bases, with 20 bases spanning the gap.